These 25 T cell receptor beta chains share one sample of origin, sequenced in a study of molecular identifiers for immune sequencing clone quantification. MiXCR, run by TCRdb on the PCR reads, gives a single entry per CDR3 protein. The sample holds some 100,000 distinct CDR3 sequences, around a fifth seen once. The sequencing sample was made of naive CD8+ T cells from blood, with Jurkat cell RNA spiked in. Documented subset: FACS-sorted CD8+CD4-CCR7+CD45RA+ naive T cells. The source of these receptors is a human donor in good health. Some libraries in this study had Jurkat cell RNA spiked in.

Turning to this clonotype: A much larger clone lies a single base off, so this may be a read error. The chain links TRBV19 to TRBJ1-1; tentative D call: TRBD1 (6 bases). The CDR3 has 13 amino acids. V was cut by 5 bases and J by 3 bases, with 10 bases left in between. Germline loops: CDR1 LNHDA, CDR2 SQIVND (reference sequence). In nucleotides, the CDR3 is TGTGCCAGTAGTCCTACAGGGTACACTGAAGCTTTCTTT. Amino acid sequence: CASSPTGYTEAFF.

This clonotype was observed many times. V is TRBV4-3 and J is TRBJ2-2; D is undetermined. CDR1 is LGHNA, CDR2 YSLEER, per germline. Between the trimmed V and J ends, which lost 0 bases and 3 bases, there was a span of 5 bases. This CDR3 is built from 14 residues. The CDR3 loop reads CASSQDIYTGELFF. CDR3 sequence (DNA): TGCGCCAGCAGCCAAGATATTTACACCGGGGAGCTGTTTTTT.

This clonotype has a handful of counts. The germline gene is not matched at one end of the junction; a read error may be the cause. V gene TRBV27 combines with J gene TRBJ2-2, with D tentatively TRBD2 (6 bases). This CDR3 comprises 16 residues. Germline V CDR1 and CDR2: MNHEY, SMNVEV (reference sequence). CDR3 in DNA: TGTGCCAGCAGTATATCCGGGACTCTGAACACCGGGGAGCTGTTTTTT. It translates to CASSISGTLNTGELFF.

This clonotype was detected ten times or more. The chain couples TRBV29-1 to TRBJ1-1, with 9 bases that match TRBD1. Germline CDR1 SQVTM, CDR2 ANQGSEA. The V and J ends lost 4 bases and 4 bases, in that order; junction bases with no gene match: 22. CDR3 size: 19 residues. The CDR3 sequence is CSVGRRGPSGQGSGTEAFF. The CDR3 bases are TGCAGCGTTGGCCGTCGGGGGCCATCTGGACAGGGGAGTGGCACTGAAGCTTTCTTT.

The table lists this clonotype with many counts. V gene TRBV27 combines with J gene TRBJ1-5; unclear D gene. Germline CDR1 and CDR2: MNHEY and SMNVEV (reference sequence). The length of the CDR3 is 14 residues. V lost 7 bases, J lost 5 bases, and 15 bases lay in between. The CDR3 DNA reads as TGTGCCAGCAAAAGAACAGTACTCGATCAGCCCCAGCATTTT. Protein sequence: CASKRTVLDQPQHF.

This chain links TRBV5-1 with TRBJ2-2; TRBD1 aligns across 10 bases. The ends lost 6 bases at V and 4 bases at J; junction bases unmatched: 6. The V gene's germline CDR1 is SGHRS and CDR2 YFSETQ. This CDR3 spans 15 amino acids. DNA of the CDR3: TGCGCCAGCACCTCGGGACAGGGGTTCACCGGGGAGCTGTTTTTT. It is translated as CASTSGQGFTGELFF.

This clonotype was observed at least ten times. The CDR3 protein is CASSPDTGTEAFF. CDR3 nucleotides: TGTGCCAGCAGTCCGGACACAGGCACTGAAGCTTTCTTT. The chain carries TRBV12-3 or TRBV12-4 and TRBJ1-1; the D gene is possibly TRBD1 (5 bases). This CDR3 spans 13 amino acids. V was pared by 5 bases and J by 4 bases, with 11 bases between.

This clonotype was detected only a few times. A read error may explain this, as a much larger clone is one base away. Without the conserved terminal phenylalanine or tryptophan, this CDR3 likely stems from a read error. The chain joins TRBV7-8 to TRBJ2-3, with D uncertain. The CDR3 extends over 12 amino acids. CDR1 and CDR2 from the germline V gene are SGHVS and FQNEAQ. Trimming took off 4 bases at V and 2 bases at J, with 4 bases between the two ends. The chain's CDR3 is CASSYSTDTQYS. CDR3 nucleotides: TGTGCCAGCAGCTATTCCACAGATACGCAGTATTCT.

The V call is TRBV11-2, the J call TRBJ1-2, with 8 bases identical to TRBD1. Germline CDR1 reads SGHAT; CDR2 reads FQNNGV. Unmatched junction bases numbered 6, after V lost 1 base and J lost 5 bases. This CDR3 is 15 amino acids long. The CDR3 loop reads CASSLAGGTPYGYTF. The CDR3 DNA reads TGTGCCAGCAGCTTAGCAGGGGGCACCCCGTATGGCTACACCTTC.

This clonotype occurred many times. This rearrangement joins TRBV6-6 to TRBJ2-3; D possibly uses TRBD1 or TRBD2 (6 bases each). The CDR3 is 15 amino acids. Germline loops: CDR1 MNHNY, CDR2 SVGAGI (reference sequence). V shed 8 bases and J shed 1 base, with 16 bases lying between them. The CDR3 region is CASSVGGGGTDTQYF. Written as DNA, the CDR3 is TGTGCCAGCTCGGTGGGGGGCGGGGGCACAGATACGCAGTATTTT.

This clonotype was found many times. The chain carries TRBV27 and TRBJ2-7; weak D call: TRBD2 (5 bases). Trimming left V 5 bases short and J 0 bases short, with 8 bases between. This CDR3 has 13 residues. Looked up from germline, CDR1 is MNHEY and CDR2 is SMNVEV (reference sequence). The CDR3 loop reads CASSVRDSYEQYF. DNA of the CDR3: TGTGCCAGCAGTGTCCGGGACTCCTACGAGCAGTACTTC.

This chain uses TRBV11-1 with TRBJ2-7; TRBD2 matches 13 bases. Germline V gene sequence: CDR1 SGHAT, CDR2 FQDESV (reference sequence). This CDR3 region has 18 residues. With V trimmed by 3 bases and J by 5 bases, 13 bases remained unmatched. The chain's CDR3 is CASSLDSLLAGGPNEQYF. CDR3 DNA: TGTGCCAGCAGCTTGGACAGCCTACTAGCGGGAGGGCCCAACGAGCAGTACTTC.

In this sample, this clonotype turned up many times. This rearrangement joins TRBV20-1 to TRBJ2-5; D is perhaps TRBD2 (5 bases). Germline CDR1 DFQATT, CDR2 SNEGSKA (reference sequence). The CDR3 length is 15 residues. V lost 3 bases and J 1 base, leaving 15 bases between the germline ends. The CDR3 reads CSARTEERLQETQYF. CDR3 bases: TGCAGTGCTAGGACGGAGGAGAGGCTCCAAGAGACCCAGTACTTC.

This clonotype was recorded many times. The V call is TRBV6-6, the J call TRBJ2-7, with 8 nucleotides matching TRBD1. Germline trimming cut 0 bases from V and 3 bases from J; bases unmatched to any gene: 7. The CDR3 spans 16 residues. CDR1 and CDR2 from the germline V gene are MNHNY and SVGAGI (reference sequence). CDR3 sequence: CASSYSRETGDYEQYF. In DNA, the CDR3 is TGTGCCAGCAGTTACTCGCGAGAGACAGGGGACTACGAGCAGTACTTC.

The chain employs TRBV10-3 and TRBJ2-7, with D perhaps given as TRBD1 or TRBD2 (5 bases each). The CDR3 is 13 amino acids. CDR1 and CDR2 (germline): ENHRY, SYGVKD. The V and J ends lost 3 bases and 4 bases respectively, with 10 bases between them. DNA of the CDR3: TGTGCCATCAGTGACCGGGACCTGTACGAGCAGTACTTC. Protein: CAISDRDLYEQYF.

The rearrangement links TRBV7-9 to TRBJ2-3; 8 bases are shared with TRBD1. The V and J ends lost 5 bases and 0 bases, in that order; junction bases with no gene match: 7. The germline V gene encodes CDR1 SEHNR and CDR2 FQNEAQ (reference sequence). The CDR3 runs 16 residues. The chain's CDR3 is CASSTKQGDSTDTQYF. As DNA, the CDR3 is TGTGCCAGCAGCACCAAACAGGGGGATAGCACAGATACGCAGTATTTT.

The chain recombines TRBV19 with TRBJ2-1; 7 nucleotides line up with TRBD1. The CDR3 covers 14 residues. V lost 7 bases, J lost 7 bases, and 10 bases stayed unmatched. Germline loops: CDR1 LNHDA, CDR2 SQIVND (reference sequence). The CDR3 loop is CASNRDRLVNEQFF. The CDR3 DNA follows: TGTGCCAGTAACCGGGACAGATTAGTTAATGAGCAGTTCTTC.

This clonotype was recorded at least ten times. This chain uses TRBV12-3 or TRBV12-4 with TRBJ2-3; D remains unclear. Between the trimmed V and J ends, which lost 5 bases and 4 bases, there was a span of 10 bases. The CDR3 extends over 13 amino acids. The CDR3 DNA is TGTGCCAGCAGTCGGAGCGAGGCAGATACGCAGTATTTT. Protein sequence: CASSRSEADTQYF.

This clonotype was observed many times. This rearrangement joins TRBV7-2 to TRBJ2-7, with 9 positions matching TRBD2. Germline loops: CDR1 SGHTA, CDR2 FQGNSA. Trimming took 3 bases from V and 0 from J; bases not matched to a gene: 9. The CDR3 sequence is 17 residues long. The chain's CDR3 is CASSFGLASYSSYEQYF. Here the CDR3 DNA reads TGTGCCAGCAGCTTTGGACTAGCGTCTTACAGCTCCTACGAGCAGTACTTC.

This clonotype was recorded at least ten times. DNA of the CDR3: TGTGCCAGCAGCTACATACCTATGGGGAACACTGAAGCTTTCTTT. This gives the protein CASSYIPMGNTEAFF. This sequence joins TRBV7-2 and TRBJ1-1, with unresolved D. From germline, CDR1 is SGHTA and CDR2 FQGNSA. The CDR3 spans 15 residues. Trimming pared 4 bases from V and 1 base from J, leaving 13 bases between.

A word on this clonotype: A much bigger clone sits one base away, suggesting this may be a read error. The chain's CDR3 is CASSRGRTDYERYF. The CDR3 DNA is TGTGCCAGCAGCCGGGGTCGGACCGACTACGAGCGGTACTTC. The rearrangement joins TRBV11-2 to TRBJ2-7, with D tentatively TRBD2 (5 bases). The CDR3 has 14 amino acids. CDR1 and CDR2 from the germline V gene are SGHAT and FQNNGV.

This clonotype was seen only a few times. The chain joins TRBV15 to TRBJ2-1; no reliable D call. CDR3 length: 14 residues. Germline V gives CDR1 LNHNV, CDR2 YYDKDF (reference sequence). V lost 0 bases and J 4 bases, leaving 7 bases between the germline ends. This chain's CDR3 is CATSRDVGYNEQFF. CDR3 sequence (DNA): TGTGCCACCAGCAGAGATGTAGGGTACAATGAGCAGTTCTTC.

This clonotype has a handful of counts. The chain links TRBV21-1 to TRBJ1-2; the table calls TRBD1, which could not be checked here. TRBV21-1 is a pseudogene. The CDR3 runs 11 residues. The CDR3 protein is CASGGGLGYTF. The CDR3 DNA is TGTGCCAGCGGGGGGGGTCTTGGCTACACCTTC.

The V gene is TRBV7-9, the J gene TRBJ2-5; 7 positions match TRBD1. Germline V gene lookup returns CDR1 SEHNR and CDR2 FQNEAQ (reference sequence). CDR3 length: 13 residues. The trim removed 6 bases at V and 2 bases at J, leaving 3 bases unmatched. The CDR3 loop is CASSTTGQETQYF. The DNA for the CDR3 is TGTGCCAGCAGTACGACAGGGCAAGAGACCCAGTACTTC.

For this clonotype: Just one base apart from a much larger clone, this may be a read error. The rearrangement uses TRBV7-6 and TRBJ1-4; D remains unclear. Germline-derived CDR1 and CDR2 are SGHVS and FNYEAQ. The CDR3 has 12 amino acids. The chain's CDR3 is CASSLNDEKLVF. CDR3 sequence (DNA): TGTGCCAGCAGCTTAAATGATGAAAAACTGGTTTTT.